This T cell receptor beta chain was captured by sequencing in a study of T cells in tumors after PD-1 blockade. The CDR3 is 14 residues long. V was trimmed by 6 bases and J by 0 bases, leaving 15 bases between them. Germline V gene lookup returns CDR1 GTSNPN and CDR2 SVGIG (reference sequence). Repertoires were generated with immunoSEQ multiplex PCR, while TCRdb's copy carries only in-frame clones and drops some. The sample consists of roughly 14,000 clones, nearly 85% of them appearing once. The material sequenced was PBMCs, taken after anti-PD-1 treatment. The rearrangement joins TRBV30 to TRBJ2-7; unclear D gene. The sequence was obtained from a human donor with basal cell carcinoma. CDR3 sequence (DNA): TGTGCCTGCATTCGTAAGGACGGCTCCTACGAGCAGTACTTC. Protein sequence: CACIRKDGSYEQYF.